This T cell receptor beta chain comes out of a study of blood T cell repertoires in COVID-19 (dated by TCRdb to between 2020 and 2021). Regarding the study in general: Samples covering the acute and convalescent phases of COVID-19 were provided by collaborators in the United States, Italy and Spain. The prospective study material was composed of cDNA or gDNA derived from T cells, B-cell-depleted T cells, or PBMCs. The dataset comprised deeply sampled blood TCRbeta repertoires from subjects exposed to, actively infected with, or recovered from COVID-19. A freely available public database, intended as a resource for researchers studying the immune response to SARS-CoV-2, is where the repertoires were released. Samples came from the ongoing ImmuneRACE study (first 160 participants) plus 1,254 subjects from 6 global collaborators. A de-identified subject ID, COVID-19 status, age in years and sex were almost always included in the sample metadata. Where available, HLA class I and class II types were obtained from metadata supplied by the sample provider rather than from assay-based typing. What the work shows at the level of the full study, not this receptor alone: The quantity of clinical and demographic metadata differed by source and by participant and was supplied without curation.

In regard to this clone: The antigen it recognizes is unknown. No per-base quality is available; no much larger clone lies one base away.

Spanning cysteine to phenylalanine, the CDR3 consists of 14 amino acids. Just CDR3 DNA is preserved here, 42 bases in frame from base 1. V has 4 bases trimmed and J has 7 bases trimmed; junction bases matching no gene number 6. CDR1 and CDR2 are read off the germline V gene (reference sequence) as LNHDA and SQIVND. TCRbeta CDR3 regions were amplified from genomic DNA using the immunoSEQ Assay, a bias-controlled multiplex PCR. Processing in the source paper ran as follows. The number of nucleated cells in each sample was estimated by amplification of reference gene primers within the assay. To quantify the absolute abundance of each unique TCRbeta CDR3 rearrangement, sequence reads were collapsed and filtered. Productive Simpson clonality was computed per sample as the square root of Simpson's diversity index over productive rearrangements. TCRdb obtained this table from immuneACCESS and retained in-frame rearrangements with V and J assigned. These tables miss some clones; where compared with another copy, unresolved V genes account for less than half of the shortfall, and the remainder is unexplained. V, J and clone size derive from that table, while D and trimming were established from the DNA sequence. The sample table contains tens of thousands of clones; only one count was recorded for almost 85% of them. Together, the top ten hold 20% to 25% of the sample.

The collaborating institutions used their own protocols to collect whole blood in K2EDTA tubes. For TCRbeta analysis, collaborators shipped samples as frozen whole blood, isolated PBMCs, or DNA extracted from either of those sample types. The rearranged segments are TRBV19 and TRBJ1-5, and TRBD1 aligns with 8 junction nucleotides. The receptor comes from a human donor in a cohort sampled during active COVID-19. The sample comprised peripheral blood. The sequenced DNA is TGTGCCAGTAGTACTCAGACAGGGGCCCAGCCCCAGCATTTT. It specifies CASSTQTGAQPQHF.